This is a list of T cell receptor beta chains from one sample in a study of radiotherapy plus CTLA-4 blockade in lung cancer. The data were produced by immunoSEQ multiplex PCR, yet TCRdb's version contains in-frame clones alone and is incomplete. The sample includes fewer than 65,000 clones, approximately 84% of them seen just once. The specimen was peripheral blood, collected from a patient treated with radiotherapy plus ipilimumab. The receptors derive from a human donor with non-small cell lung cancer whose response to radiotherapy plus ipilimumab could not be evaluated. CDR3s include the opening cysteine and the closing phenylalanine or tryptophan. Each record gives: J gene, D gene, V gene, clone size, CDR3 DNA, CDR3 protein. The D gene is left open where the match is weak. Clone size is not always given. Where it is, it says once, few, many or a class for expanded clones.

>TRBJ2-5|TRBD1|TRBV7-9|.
TGTGCCAGCAGCCCCAGGGACAGCCCGTATCCGGAGACCCAGTACTTC
CASSPRDSPYPETQYF
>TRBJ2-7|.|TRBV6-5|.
TGTGCCAGCAGTTATCGACAGAATACCTACGAGCAGTACTTC
CASSYRQNTYEQYF
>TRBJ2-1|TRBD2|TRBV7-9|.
TGTGCCAGCAGCCCCCGCGGGAGGGTGTCCAATGAGCAGTTCTTC
CASSPRGRVSNEQFF
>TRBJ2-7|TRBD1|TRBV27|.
TGTGCCAGCAGTCTCAGGACAGGGCCCTACGAGCAGTACTTC
CASSLRTGPYEQYF
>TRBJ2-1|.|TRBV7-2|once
TGTGCCAGCAGCTTCACCGGGACGGGGGGCGAGCAGTTCTTC
CASSFTGTGGEQFF
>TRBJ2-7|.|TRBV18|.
TGTGCCAGCTCACAAAACGGTGTCTCCTACGAGCAGTACTTC
CASSQNGVSYEQYF
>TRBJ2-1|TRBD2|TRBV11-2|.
TGTGCCAGCAGCTTCAGACTAGCGGGAGCGGGGGACAATGAGCAGTTCTTC
CASSFRLAGAGDNEQFF
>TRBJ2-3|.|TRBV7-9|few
TGTGCCAGCAGCCTGGGGGCCGGCCCAGATACGCAGTATTTT
CASSLGAGPDTQYF
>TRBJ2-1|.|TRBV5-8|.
TGTGCCAGCAGCTTTCTCAGGGGCCAATACAATGAGCAGTTCTTC
CASSFLRGQYNEQFF
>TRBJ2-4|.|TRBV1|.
TGCACCAGCTGGCTAGCGGGAGGGACCAAAAACATTCAGTACTTC
CTSWLAGGTKNIQYF
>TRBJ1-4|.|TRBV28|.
TGTGCCAGCAGCCCAACGGGGGAGGGGGATTCTGAAAAACTGTTTTTT
CASSPTGEGDSEKLFF
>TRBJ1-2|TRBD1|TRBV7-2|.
TGTGCCAGCAGCTTAAACAGGGGAGACTATGGCTACACCTTC
CASSLNRGDYGYTF
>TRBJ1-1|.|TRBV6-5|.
TGTGCCAGCAAAAAGTCAAGAGTCTACACTGAAGCTTTCTTT
CASKKSRVYTEAFF
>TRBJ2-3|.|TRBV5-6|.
TGTGCCAGCAGCTTGGCAGAATGGACAGATACGCAGTATTTT
CASSLAEWTDTQYF
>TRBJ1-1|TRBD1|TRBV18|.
TGTGCCAGCTCGCCGGGGACAGGCACTGAAGCTTTCTTT
CASSPGTGTEAFF